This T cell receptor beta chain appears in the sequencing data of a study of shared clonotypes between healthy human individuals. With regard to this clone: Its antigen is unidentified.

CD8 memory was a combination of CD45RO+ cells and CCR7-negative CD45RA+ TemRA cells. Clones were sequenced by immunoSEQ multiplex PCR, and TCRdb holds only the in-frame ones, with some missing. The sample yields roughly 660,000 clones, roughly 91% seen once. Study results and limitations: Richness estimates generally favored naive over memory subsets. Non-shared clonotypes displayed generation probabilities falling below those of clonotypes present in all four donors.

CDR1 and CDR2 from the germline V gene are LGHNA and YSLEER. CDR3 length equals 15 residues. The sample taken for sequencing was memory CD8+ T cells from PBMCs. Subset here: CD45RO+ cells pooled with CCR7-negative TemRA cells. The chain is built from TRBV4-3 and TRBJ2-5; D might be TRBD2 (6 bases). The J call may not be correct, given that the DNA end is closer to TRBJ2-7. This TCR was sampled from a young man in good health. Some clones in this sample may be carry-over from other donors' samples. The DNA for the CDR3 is TGCGCCAGCAGCCGGATCGCGGGAATAAACTACGAGCAGTACTTC. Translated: CASSRIAGINYEQYF.